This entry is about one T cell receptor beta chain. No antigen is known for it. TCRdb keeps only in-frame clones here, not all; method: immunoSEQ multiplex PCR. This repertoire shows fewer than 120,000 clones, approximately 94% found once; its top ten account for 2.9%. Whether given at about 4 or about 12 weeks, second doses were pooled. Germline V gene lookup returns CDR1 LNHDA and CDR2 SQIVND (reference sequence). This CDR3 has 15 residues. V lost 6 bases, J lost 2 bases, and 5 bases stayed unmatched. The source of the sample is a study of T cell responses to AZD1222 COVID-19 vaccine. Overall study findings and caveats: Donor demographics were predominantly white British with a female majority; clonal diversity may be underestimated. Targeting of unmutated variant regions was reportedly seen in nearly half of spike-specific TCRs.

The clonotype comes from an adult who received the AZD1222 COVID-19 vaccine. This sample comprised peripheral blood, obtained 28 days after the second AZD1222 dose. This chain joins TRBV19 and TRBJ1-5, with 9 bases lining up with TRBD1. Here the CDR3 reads CASRTGQGGNQPQHF. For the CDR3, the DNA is TGTGCCAGTAGAACGGGACAGGGAGGCAATCAGCCCCAGCATTTT.